This T cell receptor (beta chain) is from a study of T cells in Graves' hyperthyroidism and ophthalmopathy. TCR beta CDR3 region amplification was performed from RNA transcripts. The study used the HTBI primer set for a first-round RT-PCR of the TCR CDR3. TCRdb processed the multiplex PCR reads anew with MiXCR; each CDR3 protein has one entry. The table has fewer than 700,000 distinct CDR3 sequences, roughly 15% seen once. The CDR3 covers 15 residues. Germline loops: CDR1 MDHEN, CDR2 SYDVKM. V was clipped by 6 bases and J by 3 bases, with 18 bases between them. Stable Graves' hyperthyroidism meant no ophthalmopathy progression within 18 months. On the basis of clinical symptoms, serum thyroxine and TRAb, thyroid ultrasound and orbital computed tomography, diagnoses were made.

The specimen sequenced was blood. The rearrangement joins TRBV28 to TRBJ2-7, with D unresolved. The TCR comes from a woman in her twenties or thirties with Graves' hyperthyroidism. The CDR3 sequence: CASSPALGIFYEQYF. In DNA form, the CDR3 reads TGTGCCAGCAGCCCCGCCCTGGGGATTTTCTACGAGCAGTACTTC.